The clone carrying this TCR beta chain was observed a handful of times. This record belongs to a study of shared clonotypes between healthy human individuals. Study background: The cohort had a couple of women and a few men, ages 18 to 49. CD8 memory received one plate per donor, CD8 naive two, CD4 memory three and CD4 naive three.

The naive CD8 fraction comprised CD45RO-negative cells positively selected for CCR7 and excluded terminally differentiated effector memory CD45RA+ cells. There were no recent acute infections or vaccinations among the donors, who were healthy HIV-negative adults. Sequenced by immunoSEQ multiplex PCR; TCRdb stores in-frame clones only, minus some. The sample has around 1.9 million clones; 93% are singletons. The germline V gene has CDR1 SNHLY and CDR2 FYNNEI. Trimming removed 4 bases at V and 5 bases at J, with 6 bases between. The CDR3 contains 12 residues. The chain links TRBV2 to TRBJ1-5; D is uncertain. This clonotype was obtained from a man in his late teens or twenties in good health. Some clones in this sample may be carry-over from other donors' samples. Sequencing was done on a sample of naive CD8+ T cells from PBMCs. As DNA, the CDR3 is TGTGCCAGCAGTGGTTGGGATCAGCCCCAGCATTTT. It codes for CASSGWDQPQHF. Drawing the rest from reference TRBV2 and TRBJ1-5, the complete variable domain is EPEVTQTPSHQVTQMGQEVILRCVPISNHLYFYWYRQILGQKVEFLVSFYNNEISEKSEIFDDQFSVERPDGSNFTLKIRSTKLEDSAMYFCASSGWDQPQHFGDGTRLSIL.